These 2 T cell receptor beta chains originate from one sample sequenced in a study of control samples from healthy donors and cancer patients. Libraries were prepared by immunoSEQ multiplex PCR; TCRdb keeps only in-frame clonotypes and omits some of them. The table lists 150,000 to 200,000 clones, nearly 96% of them singletons. Material: blood. These receptors came from a woman aged 25 to 39 in good health.

This clone was seen only once. V gene TRBV28 combines with J gene TRBJ1-4; D might be TRBD1 (5 bases). Trimming shortened V by 5 bases and J by 3 bases, and 13 bases separated the two germline ends. CDR3 length: 15 amino acids. From germline, CDR1 is MDHEN and CDR2 SYDVKM. The CDR3: CASSTPRGPNEKLFF. CDR3 sequence (DNA): TGTGCCAGCAGTACCCCGAGGGGACCTAATGAAAAACTGTTTTTT.

The CDR3 bases are TGTGCCAGCAGTGAAGGACCAGAGGGGGCCGGGGAGCTGTTTTTT. Protein: CASSEGPEGAGELFF. The chain combines TRBV6-1 with TRBJ2-2; a possible D gene is TRBD1 (6 bases). Trimming removed 1 base at V and 6 bases at J, with 12 bases between. Germline V gene sequence: CDR1 MNHNS, CDR2 SASEGT. This CDR3 has 15 amino acids.